What follows describes a single TCR beta chain. Its antigen is not identified. This sample is drawn from a study of Ad26.COV2.S vaccination and SARS-CoV-2 variants. Overall study context: Doses of Ad26.COV2.S were injected into muscle once or twice, 56 days apart.

Whole-study findings and limits: Breadth and depth estimates from TCRs may understate total T cell responses.

Using immunoSEQ multiplex PCR, the repertoire was profiled, and TCRdb retains in-frame clones only, with some absent. The sample records about 350,000 clones, approximately 84% being singletons. J was trimmed by 7 bases and V by 6 bases; bases with no gene match: 8. The CDR3 totals 13 residues. Germline-derived CDR1 and CDR2 are SGHTA and FQGNSA. Indicated treatment: some 20 received Ad26.COV2.S at low or high dose, single or two shots; 5 received placebo; per-sample allocation not given. The investigators took samples on day 63 after the first vaccine or placebo injection. The chain joins TRBV7-2 to TRBJ2-7; 8 bases map to TRBD1. This sequence was found in a person between 18 and 65 years old who received the Ad26.COV2.S COVID-19 vaccine or a placebo. This specimen was peripheral blood, taken in a trial of Ad26.COV2.S vaccine versus placebo. The CDR3 DNA follows: TGTGCCAGCAGACCTCGGACAGGGAAGGAGCAGTACTTC. This codes for CASRPRTGKEQYF.